This TCR beta chain comes out of a study of blood T cell repertoires in COVID-19. Study-wide context: The origin of the acute and convalescent COVID-19 samples was the United States, Italy and Spain. The analysed material was cDNA or gDNA that came from T cells, B-cell-depleted T cells, or PBMCs.

The germline CDR1 and CDR2 sequences are SGHKS and YYEKEE (reference sequence). V dropped 0 bases and J dropped 4; count of bases not matched to a gene: 7. The length of the CDR3 is 16 residues. TCRdb's copy holds only in-frame clones and misses some; the assay was immunoSEQ multiplex PCR. In the table there are 200,000 to 250,000 clones, less than 90% of which are singletons. Symptom resolution, clearance, or two negative PCRs marked donors in Cohort 3 as recovered. The chain recombines TRBV5-5 with TRBJ2-3, with 8 positions matching TRBD2. Sequenced input: PBMCs or T cells enriched from blood (not recorded which). The TCR was taken from a woman aged 35 to 49 who had recovered from COVID-19. The CDR3 is CASSLDALADADTQYF. CDR3 DNA sequence: TGTGCCAGCAGCTTGGACGCACTAGCGGACGCAGATACGCAGTATTTT.